These 23 T cell receptor beta chains were all obtained from the same sample, sequenced in a study of T cells in women clearing cervical HPV infection. Method: immunoSEQ multiplex PCR; TCRdb's copy keeps in-frame clones and lacks some. This sample's table has some 39,000 clones. Material: blood buffy coat. The source of these receptors is a woman aged 18-70 years with a cervical HPV16 infection that either progressed to CIN3+ or cleared (not recorded which).

As concerns this clone: The read falls 3 residues short of the CDR3 end, and the missing part is taken from the germline J gene. This chain joins TRBV29-1 and TRBJ1-2, with a tentative D call TRBD1 (6 bases). CDR1 and CDR2 (germline): SQVTM, ANQGSEA. Trimming took off 7 bases at V and 2 bases at J, with 14 bases between the two ends. CDR3 length equals 13 residues. CDR3 bases read: TGCAGCGCCTGGACAGAGTCGAACTATGGC. It specifies CSAWTESNYG. The whole CDR3 is CSAWTESNYGYTF. The whole variable domain, filled in from reference TRBV29-1 and TRBJ1-2, reads SAVISQKPSRDICQRGTSLTIQCQVDSQVTMMFWYRQQPGQSLTLIATANQGSEATYESGFVIDKFPISRPNLTFSTLTVSNMSPEDSSIYLCSAWTESNYGYTFGSGTRLTVV.

On this clone itself: The sequence runs out 3 residues before the end of the CDR3; the remainder is reconstructed from the germline J gene. V is TRBV20-1 and J is TRBJ2-5; the match to TRBD2 covers 7 bases. This CDR3 has 15 residues. Trimming removed 1 base from V and 3 bases from J; junction bases left unmatched: 8. Germline V lookup: CDR1 DFQATT, CDR2 SNEGSKA (reference sequence). CDR3 protein: CSARVSGLPKETQYF. CDR3 bases read: TGCAGTGCTAGAGTCTCGGGACTACCTAAAGAGACC.

Comments on this clone: The read terminates 3 residues before the CDR3 end, so the remaining end is supplied by the germline J gene. The gene calls are TRBV20-1 and TRBJ2-7; D might be TRBD1 (6 bases). This CDR3 has 14 amino acids. V was cut by 3 bases and J by 0 bases, with 12 bases left in between. The germline V gene encodes CDR1 DFQATT and CDR2 SNEGSKA (reference sequence). The part of the CDR3 DNA that was read is TGCAGTGCTAGCGGGACACTTAGCTCCTACGAG. It encodes CSASGTLSSYE. The whole CDR3 protein is CSASGTLSSYEQYF.

Worth noting for this clone: Read coverage stops 3 residues before the CDR3 terminus; the germline J gene supplies the remainder. The V call is TRBV29-1, the J call TRBJ2-2, with TRBD2 matching over 12 bases. V lost 4 bases and J lost 6; bases outside the gene matches: 15. Germline CDR1 reads SQVTM; CDR2 reads ANQGSEA. The CDR3 is made up of 18 amino acids. This CDR3 is CSVARLAGGPVSSGELFF. The CDR3 bases that were read are TGCAGCGTTGCTAGGCTAGCGGGGGGGCCGGTGAGCTCCGGGGAG.

Concerning this clone itself: The read ends 3 residues shy of where the CDR3 ends; the end is completed using the germline J gene. The V call is TRBV6-2 or TRBV6-3, the J call TRBJ2-1; D is perhaps TRBD2 (6 bases). The germline V gene has CDR1 MNHEY and CDR2 SVGEGT. Trimming shortened V by 5 bases and J by 4 bases, and 21 bases separated the two germline ends. The CDR3 spans 17 residues. Partial CDR3 DNA: TGTGCCAGCAGTACCGGTGGGCTAGCGCGCGGATACAATGAG. This translates into CASSTGGLARGYNE. The whole CDR3 is CASSTGGLARGYNEQFF.

Regarding this clone: The read stops 3 residues short of the end of the CDR3; the missing end is completed from the germline J gene. V and J are TRBV7-9 and TRBJ2-1; D gene ambiguous. CDR3 length: 15 residues. From germline, CDR1 is SEHNR and CDR2 FQNEAQ (reference sequence). V shed 1 base and J shed 0 bases, with 7 bases lying between them. CDR3 bases read: TGTGCCAGCAGCTTAGTAGGCGGCTCCTACAATGAG. This sequence encodes CASSLVGGSYNE. The full CDR3 protein is CASSLVGGSYNEQFF.

With respect to this clone: The read comes to an end 3 residues before the CDR3 does, leaving the germline J gene to fill in the end. The chain is built from TRBV7-6 and TRBJ1-1; 9 bases fit TRBD1. Germline values: CDR1 SGHVS, CDR2 FNYEAQ. J was trimmed by 4 bases and V by 0 bases; bases with no gene match: 6. This CDR3 is 16 amino acids long. The covered CDR3 bases are TGTGCCAGCAGCTTAGCGAGGGACAGGGTGGTCACTGAA. Translation gives CASSLARDRVVTE. The whole CDR3 is CASSLARDRVVTEAFF.

As to this clone: The read comes to an end 3 residues before the CDR3 does, leaving the germline J gene to fill in the end. The chain is built from TRBV4-1 and TRBJ1-5; TRBD1 agrees at 9 bases. Trimming took 6 bases from V and 5 from J; bases not matched to a gene: 2. The CDR3 spans 13 residues. Germline V gene sequence: CDR1 MGHRA, CDR2 YSYEKL. The DNA read from the CDR3 is TGCGCCAGCAGTCGGGACAGGGATCAGCCC. Protein sequence: CASSRDRDQP. The complete CDR3 protein is CASSRDRDQPQHF.

Judged by frequency, this clone is large. The read halts 3 residues ahead of the CDR3 end, with the missing end drawn from the germline J gene. The V call is TRBV7-8, the J call TRBJ2-3; TRBD1 aligns across 8 bases. The CDR3 length is 15 residues. The V and J ends lost 4 bases and 2 bases, in that order; junction bases with no gene match: 5. Germline V gene data show CDR1 as SGHVS and CDR2 as FQNEAQ. Here the CDR3 reads CASSSRQGPTDTQYF. CDR3 bases read: TGTGCCAGCAGCTCCCGACAGGGGCCCACAGATACG.

For this clone: The sequence runs out 3 residues before the end of the CDR3; the remainder is reconstructed from the germline J gene. J is TRBJ2-1 and V is TRBV7-9, with a weak D call TRBD1 (5 bases). The V gene's germline CDR1 is SEHNR and CDR2 FQNEAQ (reference sequence). The CDR3 is 15 residues long. Trimming took 4 bases from V and 4 from J, leaving 14 bases between them. The CDR3 DNA, read in part, is TGTGCCAGCAGCTCACCAAGGGGTACATACAATGAG. It specifies CASSSPRGTYNE. The whole CDR3 sequence reads CASSSPRGTYNEQFF.

Regarding this clone: Read data end 3 residues before the CDR3 end; the end is taken from the germline J gene. V usage is TRBV7-9 and J usage is TRBJ2-7; D gene ambiguous. The CDR3 is 12 residues long. Germline V gives CDR1 SEHNR, CDR2 FQNEAQ (reference sequence). Trimming removed 5 bases from V and 6 bases from J, with 11 bases in between. The CDR3 DNA, read in part, is TGTGCCAGCAGCAGCAGGATTGGCGAG. Translation: CASSSRIGE. The CDR3 as a whole reads CASSSRIGEQYF.

As regards this clone: The read terminates 3 residues ahead of where the CDR3 ends, so the germline J gene completes it. The V gene is TRBV6-1, the J gene TRBJ2-2; D may be TRBD1 (5 bases). Germline CDR1 MNHNS, CDR2 SASEGT. The V end was cut by 0 bases, the J end by 7 bases, with 12 bases between. The length of the CDR3 is 15 residues. The CDR3 bases that were read are TGTGCCAGCAGTGAAGCCGAAGGGGATAACGGGGAG. Protein sequence: CASSEAEGDNGE. The complete CDR3 reads CASSEAEGDNGELFF.

On this clone: The CDR3 goes on 3 residues after the read ends, and that part is filled in from the germline J gene. The chain is built from TRBV10-1 and TRBJ2-1, with TRBD1 identical over 9 bases. This CDR3 comprises 17 residues. Germline-derived CDR1 and CDR2 are WNHNN and SYGVQD (reference sequence). V was pared by 6 bases and J by 7 bases, with 16 bases of the junction left unmatched. CDR3 loop: CASSRRVDRGRWNEQFF. CDR3 bases read: TGCGCCAGCAGCCGACGGGTGGACAGGGGAAGGTGGAATGAG.

With respect to this clone: The read terminates 3 residues ahead of where the CDR3 ends, so the germline J gene completes it. This sequence joins TRBV10-3 and TRBJ1-1, with TRBD1 matching 9 bases. Germline V gene lookup returns CDR1 ENHRY and CDR2 SYGVKD. V shed 6 bases and J 6 bases; nucleotides not matched to a gene: 11. The CDR3 extends over 15 amino acids. CDR3 amino acids: CAISHGTGFLSEAFF. The CDR3 bases that were read are TGTGCCATCAGCCACGGGACAGGGTTCTTGTCTGAA.

Points on this clone: The observed sequence ends 3 residues before the CDR3 terminus, with the missing tail filled in from the germline J gene. The chain joins TRBV11-2 to TRBJ2-1, with D maybe TRBD2 (5 bases). The germline CDR1 and CDR2 sequences are SGHAT and FQNNGV. Trimming removed 1 base at V and 2 bases at J, with 9 bases between. The CDR3 is 15 residues long. The CDR3 loop is CASSLGARAYNEQFF. The CDR3 bases that were read are TGTGCCAGCAGCTTAGGGGCGAGGGCCTACAATGAG. The whole variable domain, remainder taken from reference TRBV11-2 and TRBJ2-1, is EAGVAQSPRYKIIEKRQSVAFWCNPISGHATLYWYQQILGQGPKLLIQFQNNGVVDDSQLPKDRFSAERLKGVDSTLKIQPAKLEDSAVYLCASSLGARAYNEQFFGPGTRLTVL.

The CDR3 loop reads CASSDKGTASYEQYF. Partial CDR3 DNA: TGTGCCAGCAGTGACAAGGGGACAGCCTCCTACGAG. The chain uses TRBV6-1 and TRBJ2-7; 7 bases line up with TRBD1. The read stops 3 residues short of the end of the CDR3; the missing end is completed from the germline J gene. This CDR3 is 15 amino acids long. Germline CDR1 reads MNHNS; CDR2 reads SASEGT. With V trimmed by 3 bases and J by 0 bases, 5 bases remained unmatched.

Comments on this clone: The read gets to within 3 residues of the CDR3 end, and the germline J gene fills in the rest. J is TRBJ1-2 and V is TRBV5-6; D unclear. Germline V gene data show CDR1 as SGHDT and CDR2 as YYEEEE. The CDR3 is 13 residues long. The part of the CDR3 DNA that was read is TGTGCCAGCAGCACCCCTCCCACAGATACG. It encodes CASSTPPTDT. The full CDR3 protein is CASSTPPTDTYTF.

In the case of this clone: The read is 3 residues too short to cover the CDR3 end, so that end is filled in from the germline J gene. The J gene is TRBJ2-7, the V gene TRBV6-2 or TRBV6-3; the match to TRBD2 covers 9 bases. Germline V CDR1 and CDR2: MNHEY, SVGEGT. The CDR3 has 17 amino acids. Germline trimming cut 3 bases from V and 5 bases from J; bases unmatched to any gene: 14. The sequenced part of the CDR3 DNA is TGTGCCAGCAGTTATGTCTATCGGGGGACTAGCCCCAACGAG. Amino acids: CASSYVYRGTSPNE. The CDR3 in full is CASSYVYRGTSPNEQYF.

To note about this clone: Read data end 3 residues before the CDR3 end; the end is taken from the germline J gene. J is TRBJ1-2 and V is TRBV7-2; D might be TRBD1 (6 bases). CDR1 and CDR2 (germline): SGHTA, FQGNSA. Deletions cut 5 bases from V and 6 bases from J, with 13 bases between. The CDR3 length is 13 residues. The sequenced part of the CDR3 DNA is TGTGCCAGCAGCGAACAGGGAGACCATGGC. Its translation is CASSEQGDHG. The CDR3 reads in full as CASSEQGDHGYTF.

Remarks on this clone: The read comes to an end 3 residues before the CDR3 does, leaving the germline J gene to fill in the end. The rearrangement links TRBV7-2 to TRBJ1-1; no clear D. The CDR3 loop spans 10 amino acids. The germline gives CDR1 SGHTA, CDR2 FQGNSA. The CDR3 region is CATGEERAFF. Partial CDR3 DNA: TGTGCCACCGGGGAGGAGAGG.

Comments on this clone: From the germline J gene comes the end of the CDR3, since the read stops 3 residues before it. The chain joins TRBV20-1 to TRBJ2-3; 15 positions agree with TRBD2. The CDR3 consists of 16 residues. V trimming: 1 base; J trimming: 5 bases; junction bases outside the gene matches: 4. CDR1 is DFQATT, CDR2 SNEGSKA, per germline (reference sequence). The CDR3 protein is CSARGTSGRAGDTQYF. CDR3 DNA (partial): TGCAGTGCTAGAGGGACTAGCGGGAGGGCCGGAGATACG.

In the case of this clone: From the germline J gene comes the end of the CDR3, since the read stops 3 residues before it. The rearrangement joins TRBV6-2 or TRBV6-3 to TRBJ2-7, with 10 bases aligning to TRBD1. Germline V gene data show CDR1 as MNHEY and CDR2 as SVGEGT. This CDR3 has 14 amino acids. Trimming took 7 bases from V and 6 from J; bases not matched to a gene: 9. The CDR3 sequence is CASIPGTGVSEQYF. The CDR3 DNA, read in part, is TGTGCCAGCATTCCCGGGACAGGGGTTTCCGAG.

Partial CDR3 DNA: TGTGCCAGCAGAACAGGAGGTTTCATCGAAAAA. Protein product: CASRTGGFIEK. The complete CDR3 sequence is CASRTGGFIEKLFF. The chain has TRBV12-3 or TRBV12-4 and TRBJ1-4; D might be TRBD1 (5 bases). The read ends 3 residues shy of where the CDR3 ends; the end is completed using the germline J gene. Trimming shortened V by 6 bases and J by 8 bases, and 16 bases separated the two germline ends. The CDR3 runs 14 residues.